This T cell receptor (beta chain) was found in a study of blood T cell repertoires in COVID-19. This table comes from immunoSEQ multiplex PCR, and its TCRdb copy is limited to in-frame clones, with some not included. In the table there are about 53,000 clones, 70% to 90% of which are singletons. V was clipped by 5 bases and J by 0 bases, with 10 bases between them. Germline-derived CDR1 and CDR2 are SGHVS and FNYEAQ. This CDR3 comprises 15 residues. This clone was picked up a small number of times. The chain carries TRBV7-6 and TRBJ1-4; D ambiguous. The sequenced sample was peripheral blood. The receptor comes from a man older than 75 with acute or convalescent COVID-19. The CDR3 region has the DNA TGTGCCAGCAGCCCCGTCCGAGCAACTAATGAAAAACTGTTTTTT. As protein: CASSPVRATNEKLFF.